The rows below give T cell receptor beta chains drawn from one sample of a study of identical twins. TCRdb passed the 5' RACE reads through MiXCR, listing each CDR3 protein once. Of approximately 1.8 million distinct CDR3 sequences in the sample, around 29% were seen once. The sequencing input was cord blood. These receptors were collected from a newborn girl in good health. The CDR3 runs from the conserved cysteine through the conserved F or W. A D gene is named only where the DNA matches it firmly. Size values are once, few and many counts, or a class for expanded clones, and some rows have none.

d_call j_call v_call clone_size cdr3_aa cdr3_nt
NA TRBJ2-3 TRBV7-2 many CASRHSTDTQYF TGTGCCAGCAGGCACAGCACAGATACGCAGTATTTT
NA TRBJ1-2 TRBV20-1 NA CSASYQGRKYGYTF TGCAGTGCTAGCTATCAGGGAAGGAAGTATGGCTACACCTTC
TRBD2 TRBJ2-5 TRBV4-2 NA CASSPGASGEETQYF TGTGCCAGCAGCCCGGGGGCTAGCGGGGAAGAGACCCAGTACTTC
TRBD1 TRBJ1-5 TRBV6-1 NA CASSETGTFGQPQHF TGTGCCAGCAGTGAGACAGGGACGTTTGGTCAGCCCCAGCATTTT
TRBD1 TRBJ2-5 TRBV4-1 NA CASSQDGGPGQGHQETQYF TGCGCCAGCAGCCAAGATGGGGGCCCCGGACAGGGCCACCAAGAGACCCAGTACTTC
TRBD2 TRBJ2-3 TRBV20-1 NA CSARTLAGDTQSF TGCAGTGCTAGGACGCTAGCGGGAGATACGCAGTCTTTT
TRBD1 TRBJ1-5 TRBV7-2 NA CASSLRTGGDQPQHF TGTGCCAGCAGCTTACGCACAGGGGGTGATCAGCCCCAGCATTTT
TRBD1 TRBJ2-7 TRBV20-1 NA CSARDWGQNYEQYF TGCAGTGCTAGAGATTGGGGACAGAACTACGAGCAGTACTTC
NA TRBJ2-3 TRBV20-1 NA CRGGPRMGDTQYF TGCAGGGGGGGACCTAGGATGGGAGATACGCAGTATTTT
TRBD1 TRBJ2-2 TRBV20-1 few CSARTQDRGNTGELFF TGCAGTGCCCGGACCCAGGACAGGGGAAACACCGGGGAGCTGTTTTTT
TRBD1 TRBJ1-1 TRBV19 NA CATQDRDTEAFF TGTGCCACCCAGGACAGGGACACTGAAGCTTTCTTT
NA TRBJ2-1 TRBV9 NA CASSAAGASYNEQFF TGTGCCAGCAGCGCAGCCGGAGCGTCCTACAATGAGCAGTTCTTC
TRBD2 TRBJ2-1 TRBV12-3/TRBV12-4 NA CASSPSGRARDEQFF TGTGCCAGCAGCCCTAGCGGGAGGGCCCGCGATGAGCAGTTCTTC
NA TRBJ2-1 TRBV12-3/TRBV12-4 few CASSRRPASYNEQFF TGTGCCAGCAGTCGGCGACCCGCCTCCTACAATGAGCAGTTCTTC
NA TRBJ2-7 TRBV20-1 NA CSASPDWKTYEQYF TGCAGTGCTAGTCCCGACTGGAAAACCTACGAGCAGTACTTC
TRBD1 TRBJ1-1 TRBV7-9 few CASRDDRGVAEAFF TGTGCCAGCCGGGATGACAGGGGTGTCGCTGAAGCTTTCTTT
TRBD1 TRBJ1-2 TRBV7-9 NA CASSRKTGWRDGYTF TGTGCCAGCAGCCGGAAGACAGGGTGGAGGGATGGCTACACCTTC
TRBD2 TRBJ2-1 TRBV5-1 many CASSSLAGTYNEQFF TGCGCCAGCAGCTCCCTAGCGGGGACTTACAATGAGCAGTTCTTC
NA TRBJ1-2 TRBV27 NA CASSLSEPGANGYTF TGTGCCAGCAGTTTATCGGAACCAGGGGCGAATGGCTACACCTTC
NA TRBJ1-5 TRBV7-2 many CASSFLNQPQHF TGTGCCAGCAGTTTCTTAAATCAGCCCCAGCATTTT
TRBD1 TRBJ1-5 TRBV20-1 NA CSASFQGARGHQPQHF TGCAGTGCTAGCTTCCAGGGGGCGCGGGGTCATCAGCCCCAGCATTTT
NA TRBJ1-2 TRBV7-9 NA CASSLEAYSYGYTF TGTGCCAGCAGCTTAGAGGCCTACTCCTATGGCTACACCTTC
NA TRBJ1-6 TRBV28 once CASSPPGQTPLHF TGTGCCAGCAGTCCCCCGGGACAAACACCCCTCCACTTT
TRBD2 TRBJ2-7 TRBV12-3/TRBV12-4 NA CASRVAGANEQYF TGTGCCAGCAGGGTAGCGGGAGCCAATGAGCAGTACTTC
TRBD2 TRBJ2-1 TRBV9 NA CASSVDGGSYNEQFF TGTGCCAGCAGCGTAGACGGGGGGTCCTACAATGAGCAGTTCTTC
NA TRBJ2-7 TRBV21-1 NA CASSKARNRGREQYF TGTGCCAGCAGCAAAGCGCGGAACAGGGGGCGCGAGCAGTACTTC
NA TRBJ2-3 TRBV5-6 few CASSQTWGTDTQYF TGTGCCAGCAGCCAGACATGGGGCACAGATACGCAGTATTTT
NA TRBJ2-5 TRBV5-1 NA CASSLSRSRQETQYF TGCGCCAGCAGCTTGTCCAGGAGTCGACAAGAGACCCAGTACTTC
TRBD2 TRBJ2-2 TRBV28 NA CASRFDRDYKSPGELFF TGTGCCAGCAGGTTCGACCGGGACTACAAAAGCCCCGGGGAGCTGTTTTTT
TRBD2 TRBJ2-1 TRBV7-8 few CASSLLTSGEFYNEQFF TGTGCCAGCAGCTTATTGACAAGCGGGGAGTTCTACAATGAGCAGTTCTTC
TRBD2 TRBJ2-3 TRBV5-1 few CASSFRTSGRLDTQYF TGCGCCAGCAGCTTCCGGACTAGCGGGCGGCTAGATACGCAGTATTTT
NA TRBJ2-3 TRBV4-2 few CASSQDGGPTDTQYF TGTGCCAGCAGCCAAGACGGGGGGCCCACAGATACGCAGTATTTT
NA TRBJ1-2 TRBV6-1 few CASSDEDRGGYTF TGTGCCAGCAGTGACGAGGACAGAGGAGGCTACACCTTC
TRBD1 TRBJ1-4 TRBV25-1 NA CASSERPSGQGANEKLFF TGTGCCAGCAGTGAACGTCCTTCGGGACAGGGCGCTAATGAAAAACTGTTTTTT
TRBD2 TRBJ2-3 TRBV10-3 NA CAISELRGGTDTQYF TGTGCCATCAGTGAGTTGCGGGGGGGCACAGATACGCAGTATTTT
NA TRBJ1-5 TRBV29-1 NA CSVEVRADQPQHF TGCAGCGTTGAGGTTCGGGCCGATCAGCCCCAGCATTTT
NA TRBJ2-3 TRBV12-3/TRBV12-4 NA CASSLFALRADTQYF TGTGCCAGCAGTTTATTTGCGTTGAGAGCAGATACGCAGTATTTT
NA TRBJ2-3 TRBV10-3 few CAISEWSRLNTHTADTQYF TGTGCCATCAGTGAGTGGTCTAGACTAAACACACACACGGCAGATACGCAGTATTTT
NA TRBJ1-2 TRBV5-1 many CASSPETTGYGYTF TGCGCCAGCAGCCCGGAGACTACGGGCTATGGCTACACCTTC
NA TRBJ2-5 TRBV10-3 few CAISGRETGEQYF TGTGCCATCAGCGGCCGGGAGACGGGGGAGCAGTACTTC
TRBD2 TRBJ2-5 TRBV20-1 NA CSAVAGGSTGTQYF TGCAGTGCAGTAGCGGGAGGGTCTACGGGGACCCAGTACTTC
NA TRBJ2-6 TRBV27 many CASSLSAGANVLTF TGTGCCAGCAGTTTATCGGCGGGGGCCAACGTCCTGACTTTC
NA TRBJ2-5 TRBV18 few CASSTGPEETQYF TGTGCCAGCTCCACGGGCCCAGAAGAGACCCAGTACTTC
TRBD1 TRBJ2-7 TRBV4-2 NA CASSQEQGPPYEQYF TGTGCCAGCAGCCAAGAACAGGGGCCTCCCTACGAGCAGTACTTC
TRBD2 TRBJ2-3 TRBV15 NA CATSRVSLAGVTDTQYF TGTGCCACCAGCAGAGTTTCACTAGCGGGAGTCACAGATACGCAGTATTTT
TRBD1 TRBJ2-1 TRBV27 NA CASSWTGGHEQFF TGTGCCAGCAGTTGGACAGGGGGGCATGAGCAGTTCTTC
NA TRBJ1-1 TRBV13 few CASSLVQPNTEAFF TGTGCCAGCAGCTTAGTACAGCCGAACACTGAAGCTTTCTTT
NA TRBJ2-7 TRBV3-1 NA CASSHLTYEQYF TGTGCCAGCAGCCATTTAACCTACGAGCAGTACTTC
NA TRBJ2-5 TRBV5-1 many CASSFQLQETQYF TGCGCCAGCAGCTTCCAGCTCCAAGAGACCCAGTACTTC
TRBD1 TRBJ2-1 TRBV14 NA CASSQEGTGWYNEQFF TGTGCCAGCAGCCAAGAGGGGACAGGTTGGTACAATGAGCAGTTCTTC
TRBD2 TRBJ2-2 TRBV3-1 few CASSHRRLAEGTGELFF TGTGCCAGCAGCCACAGGAGACTAGCAGAGGGCACCGGGGAGCTGTTTTTT
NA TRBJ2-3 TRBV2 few CASRLNPSADTQYF TGTGCCAGCAGGTTAAACCCTAGCGCGGATACGCAGTATTTT
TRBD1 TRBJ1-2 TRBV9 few CASSGGQTPNYGYTF TGTGCCAGCAGCGGGGGACAGACTCCTAACTATGGCTACACCTTC
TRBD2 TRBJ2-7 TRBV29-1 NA CSVGGLAGLNEQYF TGCAGCGTTGGAGGGCTAGCGGGCCTCAATGAGCAGTACTTC
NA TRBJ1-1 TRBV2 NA CASRRTENTEAFF TGTGCCAGCAGGAGGACGGAGAACACTGAAGCTTTCTTT
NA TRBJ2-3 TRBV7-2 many CASSSGRTQYF TGTGCCAGCAGCTCCGGACGAACGCAGTATTTT
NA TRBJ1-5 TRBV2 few CASRLGQPQHF TGTGCCAGCAGACTAGGACAGCCCCAGCATTTT
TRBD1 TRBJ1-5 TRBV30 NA CAWSRGLGAQPQHF TGTGCCTGGAGCAGGGGGCTCGGGGCTCAGCCCCAGCATTTT
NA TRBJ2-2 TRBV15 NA CATSKAGTLNTGELFF TGTGCCACCAGCAAAGCAGGGACTTTGAACACCGGGGAGCTGTTTTTT
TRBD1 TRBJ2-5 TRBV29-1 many CSVDPSLQPGQGWETQYF TGCAGCGTTGACCCATCCCTCCAACCGGGACAGGGTTGGGAGACCCAGTACTTC